The 21 T cell receptor beta chains in this list originate from one sample, sequenced in a study of cytomegalovirus exposure and HLA in healthy donors. PCR amplification relied on 60 Vbeta primers (plus 13 Jbeta primers). The data were produced by immunoSEQ multiplex PCR, yet TCRdb's version contains in-frame clones alone and is incomplete. The data hold about 140,000 clones, with around 85% observed a single time. The sequencing input was PBMCs. The source of these receptors is a woman between 45 and 65 years old in good health and CMV-seropositive.

DNA of the CDR3: TGTGCCTGGACCAGGTCGGAGACCCAGTACTTC. Encoded protein: CAWTRSETQYF. This chain uses TRBV30 with TRBJ2-5; D not resolved. In germline, CDR1 is GTSNPN, CDR2 SVGIG (reference sequence). The CDR3 consists of 11 residues. The ends were cut back, 4 bases at V and 5 bases at J, with 8 bases in the middle.

This rearrangement joins TRBV28 to TRBJ2-1, with TRBD1 identical over 9 bases. There are 16 residues in the CDR3. Germline loops: CDR1 MDHEN, CDR2 SYDVKM. V trimming: 7 bases; J trimming: 9 bases; junction bases outside the gene matches: 16. In nucleotides, the CDR3 is TGTGCCAGCACCACAGGGGGCGAGAGTTTTGTCGGTGAGCAGTTCTTC. This encodes CASTTGGESFVGEQFF.

The rearrangement uses TRBV5-4 and TRBJ2-5; 7 nucleotides align to TRBD2. The CDR3 sequence is 15 residues long. The V gene end was trimmed by 4 bases and the J gene end by 5 bases; junction bases not matched to a gene: 11. Germline CDR1 and CDR2: SGHNT and YYREEE (reference sequence). The CDR3 is CASSANGGSVETQYF. CDR3 nucleotide sequence: TGTGCCAGCAGCGCTAACGGGGGGAGTGTGGAGACCCAGTACTTC. Using reference TRBV5-4 and TRBJ2-5 for the parts outside the CDR3, the full variable domain is ETGVTQSPTHLIKTRGQQVTLRCSSQSGHNTVSWYQQALGQGPQFIFQYYREEENGRGNFPPRFSGLQFPNYSSELNVNALELDDSALYLCASSANGGSVETQYFGPGTRLLVL.

The DNA of the CDR3 is TGTGCCAGCAGGGCGACAGGTCGAAACACTGAAGCTTTCTTT. Residues: CASRATGRNTEAFF. The V and J genes are TRBV7-9 and TRBJ1-1; a possible D gene is TRBD1 (6 bases). The CDR3 spans 14 residues. Between the trimmed V and J ends, which lost 6 bases and 2 bases, there was a span of 13 bases. In germline, CDR1 is SEHNR, CDR2 FQNEAQ (reference sequence).

Concerning this clone itself: Germline and junction disagree at one end, which may indicate a read error. The chain employs TRBV14 and TRBJ2-5; 7 nucleotides align to TRBD2. The CDR3 has 16 residues. CDR1 and CDR2 from the germline V gene are SGHDN and FVKESK. The chain's CDR3 is CASSPLFATSQGTQYF. In DNA, the CDR3 is TGTGCCAGCAGCCCCCTATTTGCGACTAGCCAAGGGACCCAGTACTTC.

The chain links TRBV7-9 to TRBJ2-2; 7 nucleotides match TRBD2. Per germline, CDR1 SEHNR and CDR2 FQNEAQ (reference sequence). V shed 1 base and J 4 bases; nucleotides not matched to a gene: 15. The CDR3 extends over 19 amino acids. CDR3 sequence reads: CASSLGLTLLADPTGELFF. As DNA, the CDR3 is TGTGCCAGCAGCTTAGGCCTCACTTTGCTAGCGGATCCCACCGGGGAGCTGTTTTTT.

The chain has TRBV30 and TRBJ1-1; possible D gene TRBD1, 6 bases. Germline V CDR1 and CDR2: GTSNPN, SVGIG (reference sequence). Trimming removed 0 bases at V and 10 bases at J, with 9 bases between. The CDR3 contains 11 residues. The CDR3 is CAWSVLQGAFF. CDR3 in DNA: TGTGCCTGGAGTGTACTACAGGGAGCTTTCTTT.

The chain combines TRBV30 with TRBJ1-3, with D possibly TRBD1 on 5 matching bases. V lost 5 bases to trimming and J lost 0 bases, with 17 bases between them. The germline V gene encodes CDR1 GTSNPN and CDR2 SVGIG (reference sequence). The CDR3 totals 16 residues. The CDR3 reads CAWGKDTLNSGNTIYF. The CDR3 DNA follows: TGTGCCTGGGGAAAGGACACCCTAAACTCTGGAAACACCATATATTTT.

J is TRBJ1-6 and V is TRBV9; 8 bases match TRBD1. J gave up 6 bases and V 0 bases, and 2 bases lay outside the gene matches. Looked up from germline, CDR1 is SGDLS and CDR2 is YYNGEE. The CDR3 loop spans 15 amino acids. CDR3 nucleotide sequence: TGTGCCAGCAGCGTAGCTACAGGGGGTAATTCACCCCTCCACTTT. This encodes CASSVATGGNSPLHF.

With regard to this clone: A junction end diverges from the germline sequence, so it may reflect a read error. This sequence joins TRBV7-9 and TRBJ2-5, with 8 bases fitting TRBD2. Germline V gene lookup returns CDR1 SEHNR and CDR2 FQNEAQ (reference sequence). The CDR3 is 17 amino acids. As DNA, the CDR3 is TGTTCCAGCAGCCGACCTCTCGGGCGGGGGGAACAAGAGACCCAGTACTTC. Its translation: CSSSRPLGRGEQETQYF.

The chain carries TRBV28 and TRBJ1-5, with D perhaps TRBD1 (5 bases). V lost 4 bases, J lost 2 bases, and 15 bases lay in between. The CDR3 consists of 16 residues. Germline-derived CDR1 and CDR2 are MDHEN and SYDVKM. CDR3: CASSSPHQGGNQPQHF. The CDR3 DNA reads as TGTGCCAGCAGTTCGCCTCACCAGGGTGGCAATCAGCCCCAGCATTTT. The variable domain in full, completed from reference TRBV28 and TRBJ1-5, reads DVKVTQSSRYLVKRTGEKVFLECVQDMDHENMFWYRQDPGLGLRLIYFSYDVKMKEKGDIPEGYSVSREKKERFSLILESASTNQTSMYLCASSSPHQGGNQPQHFGDGTRLSIL.

The chain couples TRBV15 to TRBJ2-1; 7 positions match TRBD1. From germline, CDR1 is LNHNV and CDR2 YYDKDF (reference sequence). This CDR3 has 15 residues. J lost 4 bases, V lost 7 bases, and 10 bases had no gene match. CDR3 nucleotides: TGTGCCACCACTCCCTCAGGGGGTGCTTACAATGAGCAGTTCTTC. Its translation: CATTPSGGAYNEQFF.

This sequence joins TRBV11-2 and TRBJ1-2; 7 bases match TRBD1. V was clipped by 4 bases and J by 0 bases; unmatched bases: 2. Germline V gives CDR1 SGHAT, CDR2 FQNNGV. The CDR3 loop spans 14 amino acids. CDR3 sequence reads: CASSSGGTNYGYTF. CDR3 DNA sequence: TGTGCCAGCAGCTCAGGGGGTACTAACTATGGCTACACCTTC.

This clone was recorded a few times. This chain links TRBV6-1 with TRBJ2-1, with TRBD1 as a possible D gene (5 bases). The germline gives CDR1 MNHNS, CDR2 SASEGT. V was shortened by 2 bases and J by 8 bases, with 16 bases between the two germline ends. CDR3 length equals 15 residues. The CDR3 sequence is CASSELGAVGYEQFF. The CDR3 coding sequence is TGTGCCAGCAGTGAACTTGGGGCGGTCGGCTATGAGCAGTTCTTC.

Here the CDR3 DNA reads TGTGCCTGGAGCAGGGGAACAACTGAAGCTTTCTTT. It codes for CAWSRGTTEAFF. V gene TRBV30 combines with J gene TRBJ1-1, with D possibly TRBD1 on 6 matching bases. Germline assignment: CDR1 GTSNPN and CDR2 SVGIG (reference sequence). V was clipped by 3 bases and J by 5 bases, with 10 bases between them. The CDR3 runs to 12 residues.

The chain employs TRBV7-2 and TRBJ2-2; 8 bases are a match to TRBD1. Germline CDR1 is SGHTA and CDR2 is FQGNSA. V lost 3 bases to trimming and J lost 5 bases; unmatched junction nucleotides: 5. This CDR3 contains 15 residues. For the CDR3, the DNA is TGTGCCAGCAGCTTCATACAGGGGGGAACCGGGGAGCTGTTTTTT. Translation: CASSFIQGGTGELFF.

This clone came up a few times. The gene calls are TRBV7-3 and TRBJ2-2, with D possibly TRBD2 on 5 matching bases. The CDR3 has 11 amino acids. Between the trimmed V and J ends, which lost 10 bases and 7 bases, there was a span of 10 bases. Germline-derived CDR1 and CDR2 are SGHTA and FQGTGA. The CDR3 sequence is CATAGNGELFF. The DNA of the CDR3 is TGTGCCACCGCGGGTAACGGGGAGCTGTTTTTT. Complete variable domain (other parts from reference TRBV7-3 and TRBJ2-2): GAGVSQTPSNKVTEKGKYVELRCDPISGHTALYWYRQSLGQGPEFLIYFQGTGAADDSGLPNDRFFAVRPEGSVSTLKIQRTERGDSAVYLCATAGNGELFFGEGSRLTVL.

This clone is a singleton in its sample. The genes are TRBV18 and TRBJ1-1; D ambiguous. This CDR3 has 15 amino acids. V was trimmed by 4 bases and J by 0 bases, leaving 12 bases between them. The germline V gene encodes CDR1 KGHSH and CDR2 LQKENI. CDR3 DNA sequence: TGTGCCAGCTCACTCTCTACAGCCATGAACACTGAAGCTTTCTTT. This encodes CASSLSTAMNTEAFF.

In DNA, the CDR3 is TGTGCCAGCAGTGATCGGGGACAGGGGGTTGAGGGCTACACCTTC. Its translation: CASSDRGQGVEGYTF. The chain joins TRBV2 to TRBJ1-2; 11 positions match TRBD1. The CDR3 loop spans 15 amino acids. V lost 3 bases to trimming and J lost 8 bases; unmatched junction nucleotides: 8. Germline V gives CDR1 SNHLY, CDR2 FYNNEI.

The V gene is TRBV13, the J gene TRBJ1-6; 9 nucleotides match TRBD1. The germline V gene has CDR1 PRHDT and CDR2 FYEKMQ (reference sequence). The CDR3 runs 19 residues. V was clipped by 0 bases and J by 7 bases; unmatched bases: 13. The CDR3 region is CASSLGLHRGQGGNSPLHF. CDR3 bases: TGTGCCAGCAGCTTAGGCCTTCACAGGGGGCAAGGGGGGAATTCACCCCTCCACTTT.

The genes are TRBV7-2 and TRBJ2-5, with D maybe TRBD2 (6 bases). Germline V gene sequence: CDR1 SGHTA, CDR2 FQGNSA. The V end lost 1 base, the J end lost 10 bases, and 10 bases lay between the germline ends. The CDR3 loop spans 12 amino acids. The CDR3 reads CASSLVWEDQYF. CDR3 nucleotides: TGTGCCAGCAGCTTAGTCTGGGAGGACCAGTACTTC.